This passage covers 20 T cell receptor beta chains from one sample sequenced in a study of CD8 T cells in ankylosing spondylitis. MiXCR was run by TCRdb on the 5' RACE reads, yielding one entry per CDR3 protein. The repertoire holds about 170,000 distinct CDR3 sequences, about 17% seen once, with about 8% in the top ten. What was sequenced was blood, either unsorted or a sorted T cell fraction (not recorded which). These receptors were collected from a male donor with ankylosing spondylitis or in good health (not recorded which).

This clonotype has ten or more counts. V usage is TRBV27 and J usage is TRBJ1-2, with 12 bases that match TRBD1. This CDR3 is 14 amino acids long. CDR1 and CDR2 from the germline V gene are MNHEY and SMNVEV (reference sequence). V was clipped by 8 bases and J by 7 bases; unmatched bases: 8. The CDR3: CASGGQGAFRGYTF. The CDR3 DNA is TGTGCCAGCGGGGGACAGGGGGCTTTCCGTGGCTACACCTTC.

The chain recombines TRBV7-2 with TRBJ2-7, with D possibly TRBD2 on 6 matching bases. Germline CDR1 SGHTA, CDR2 FQGNSA. CDR3 size: 16 residues. Trimming cost V 3 bases and J 3 bases, with 18 bases left between them. In nucleotides, the CDR3 is TGTGCCAGCAGCTTGAAACCGGGACCCGGGAGCTACGAGCAGTACTTC. Translated, it gives CASSLKPGPGSYEQYF.

This clonotype has at least ten counts. The V and J genes are TRBV5-6 and TRBJ1-1; D gene unclear. This CDR3 spans 12 amino acids. Germline CDR1 reads SGHDT; CDR2 reads YYEEEE. V dropped 7 bases and J dropped 7 bases, with 14 bases sitting between them. CDR3 sequence reads: CASYLLYGEAFF. The CDR3 nucleotides are TGTGCCAGCTATCTCCTGTACGGTGAAGCTTTCTTT.

The rearrangement links TRBV11-1 to TRBJ2-6, with D possibly matching TRBD1 (5 bases). The CDR3 contains 19 residues. Trimming cost V 1 base and J 0 bases, with 16 bases left between them. CDR1 is SGHAT, CDR2 FQDESV, per germline (reference sequence). The CDR3 loop reads CASSLGITGRFSGANVLTF. The CDR3 nucleotides are TGTGCCAGCAGCTTAGGCATAACAGGTCGATTCTCTGGGGCCAACGTCCTGACTTTC. The full variable domain, its missing parts supplied by reference TRBV11-1 and TRBJ2-6, is EAEVAQSPRYKITEKSQAVAFWCDPISGHATLYWYRQILGQGPELLVQFQDESVVDDSQLPKDRFSAERLKGVDSTLKIQPAELGDSAMYLCASSLGITGRFSGANVLTFGAGSRLTVL.

This clonotype came up many times. The chain uses TRBV12-3 or TRBV12-4 and TRBJ2-7, with 10 bases fitting TRBD1. The CDR3 extends over 15 amino acids. The V segment lost 6 bases and the J segment 9 bases; nucleotides outside the gene matches: 14. CDR3 protein: CASSHPGTGDYGQYF. The CDR3 coding sequence is TGTGCCAGCAGCCATCCCGGGACAGGGGATTATGGGCAGTACTTC.

There are many counts of this clonotype. This chain links TRBV5-1 with TRBJ1-5; 8 positions agree with TRBD1. This CDR3 is built from 13 residues. Germline V gene data show CDR1 as SGHRS and CDR2 as YFSETQ. V was clipped by 4 bases and J by 5 bases; unmatched bases: 2. CDR3: CASSPGQDQPQHF. CDR3 DNA sequence: TGCGCCAGCAGCCCGGGACAGGATCAGCCCCAGCATTTT.

J is TRBJ2-3 and V is TRBV5-1; 9 bases are shared with TRBD2. This CDR3 is built from 17 residues. The junction had 6 bases not matched to a gene; V was cut back by 1 base and J by 0 bases. Germline V gene sequence: CDR1 SGHRS, CDR2 YFSETQ. CDR3 amino acids: CASSLRASGTSTDTQYF. The CDR3 region has the DNA TGCGCCAGCAGCTTGAGGGCTAGCGGGACAAGCACAGATACGCAGTATTTT.

In its sample, this clonotype was seen many times. The gene calls are TRBV29-1 and TRBJ2-7; a weak D match, TRBD2 (5 bases). The CDR3 consists of 18 residues. Germline V gene data show CDR1 as SQVTM and CDR2 as ANQGSEA. Trimming cost V 2 bases and J 4 bases, with 27 bases left between them. As DNA, the CDR3 is TGCAGCGTTGAATTTACTCGACGAGGAGGTCCGGTCGTATACGAGCAGTACTTC. Its translation is CSVEFTRRGGPVVYEQYF.

V usage is TRBV10-3 and J usage is TRBJ2-5; possible D gene TRBD2, 6 bases. Trimming took 0 bases from V and 4 from J, leaving 12 bases between them. Germline V gene data show CDR1 as ENHRY and CDR2 as SYGVKD. The CDR3 consists of 15 residues. The CDR3 coding sequence is TGTGCCATCAGTGAGTCTTCGACTAGTATAGAGACCCAGTACTTC. Translated, it gives CAISESSTSIETQYF.

In this sample, this clonotype turned up a few times. V is TRBV27 and J is TRBJ1-6; 8 nucleotides match TRBD1. This CDR3 contains 13 residues. Germline V gives CDR1 MNHEY, CDR2 SMNVEV (reference sequence). V lost 5 bases, J lost 10 bases, and 4 bases stayed unmatched. Here the CDR3 reads CASSPRGLSPLHF. CDR3 coding DNA: TGTGCCAGCAGTCCCAGGGGGCTATCACCCCTCCACTTT.

There are many counts of this clonotype. The chain recombines TRBV11-1 with TRBJ2-1; D gene uncertain. V was clipped by 5 bases and J by 3 bases, with 8 bases between them. The CDR3 has 13 residues. Germline V gives CDR1 SGHAT, CDR2 FQDESV (reference sequence). The CDR3 DNA is TGTGCCAGCAGCGTTGAGCGCTACAATGAGCAGTTCTTC. It specifies CASSVERYNEQFF. Supplemented by reference TRBV11-1 and TRBJ2-1, the full variable domain reads EAEVAQSPRYKITEKSQAVAFWCDPISGHATLYWYRQILGQGPELLVQFQDESVVDDSQLPKDRFSAERLKGVDSTLKIQPAELGDSAMYLCASSVERYNEQFFGPGTRLTVL.

This clonotype came up many times. The V call is TRBV27, the J call TRBJ1-1; D perhaps matches TRBD1 (6 bases). Germline CDR1 and CDR2: MNHEY and SMNVEV (reference sequence). The CDR3 runs 14 residues. V was trimmed by 6 bases and J by 3 bases, leaving 14 bases between them. This chain's CDR3 is CASRPGDLDTEAFF. Written as DNA, the CDR3 is TGTGCCAGCAGACCAGGGGATTTGGACACTGAAGCTTTCTTT.

V usage is TRBV2 and J usage is TRBJ2-1; 7 bases align to TRBD1. Germline-derived CDR1 and CDR2 are SNHLY and FYNNEI. The ends lost 6 bases at V and 5 bases at J; junction bases unmatched: 10. The CDR3 loop spans 15 amino acids. CDR3 loop: CASRGLGQLNNEQFF. The CDR3 nucleotides read TGTGCCAGCAGGGGATTGGGACAGCTCAACAATGAGCAGTTCTTC.

Ten or more counts support this clonotype. The J gene is TRBJ2-1, the V gene TRBV24-1, with 7 bases identical to TRBD2. Per the germline V gene, CDR1 is KGHDR and CDR2 is SFDVKD. With V trimmed by 4 bases and J by 1 base, 9 bases remained unmatched. This CDR3 is 17 amino acids long. CDR3 sequence reads: CATSEAIAGPSYNEQFF. CDR3 nucleotide sequence: TGTGCCACCAGTGAGGCAATAGCGGGTCCATCCTACAATGAGCAGTTCTTC.

In this sample, this clonotype turned up a few times. This chain joins TRBV20-1 and TRBJ1-6; no reliable D call. The CDR3 runs 12 residues. The germline CDR1 and CDR2 sequences are DFQATT and SNEGSKA (reference sequence). Trimming stripped 2 bases from V and 9 bases from J, with 8 bases between. As DNA, the CDR3 is TGCAGTGCTAGAAACCGAGCTTCACCCCTCCACTTT. This sequence encodes CSARNRASPLHF.

This clonotype has at least ten counts. The CDR3 loop reads CVVAGLAGVGEQYF. CDR3 sequence (DNA): TGTGTCGTGGCGGGACTAGCGGGAGTGGGAGAGCAGTACTTC. The chain couples TRBV28 to TRBJ2-7; 14 positions agree with TRBD2. Germline V gene data show CDR1 as MDHEN and CDR2 as SYDVKM. This CDR3 is 14 amino acids long.

This clonotype was observed at least ten times. The V and J genes are TRBV20-1 and TRBJ2-2; D might be TRBD2 (5 bases). V lost 6 bases to trimming and J lost 4 bases, with 18 bases between them. Germline V CDR1 and CDR2: DFQATT, SNEGSKA (reference sequence). The CDR3 contains 15 residues. CDR3 nucleotide sequence: TGCAGTGCCTACAAAGCGGAGGTGGGCACCGGGGAGCTGTTTTTT. Amino acids: CSAYKAEVGTGELFF.

This clonotype was counted between two and nine times. The chain uses TRBV28 and TRBJ1-2; TRBD1 matches 10 bases. V gave up 4 bases and J gave up 8 bases; unmatched junction bases: 7. This CDR3 comprises 14 residues. Germline V gene lookup returns CDR1 MDHEN and CDR2 SYDVKM. The CDR3 is CASSSGTGAWGYTF. The CDR3 DNA is TGTGCCAGCAGTTCCGGGACAGGGGCGTGGGGCTACACCTTC.

This clonotype was seen many times. This chain uses TRBV12-3 or TRBV12-4 with TRBJ2-1, with TRBD1 matching over 9 bases. After removal of 11 bases from V and 5 bases from J, the junction contained 7 bases not matched to a gene. The CDR3 sequence is 13 residues long. CDR3 coding DNA: TGTGCCGCTAGGGACAGGGACGACAATGAGCAGTTCTTC. This encodes CAARDRDDNEQFF.

This clonotype was counted at least ten times. The chain has TRBV2 and TRBJ1-4; 9 bases are a match to TRBD1. In germline, CDR1 is SNHLY, CDR2 FYNNEI. J lost 7 bases, V lost 3 bases, and 3 bases had no gene match. The CDR3 is 14 residues long. DNA for the CDR3: TGTGCCAGCAGTGAGGACAGGGGCCTTGAAAAACTGTTTTTT. This sequence encodes CASSEDRGLEKLFF.